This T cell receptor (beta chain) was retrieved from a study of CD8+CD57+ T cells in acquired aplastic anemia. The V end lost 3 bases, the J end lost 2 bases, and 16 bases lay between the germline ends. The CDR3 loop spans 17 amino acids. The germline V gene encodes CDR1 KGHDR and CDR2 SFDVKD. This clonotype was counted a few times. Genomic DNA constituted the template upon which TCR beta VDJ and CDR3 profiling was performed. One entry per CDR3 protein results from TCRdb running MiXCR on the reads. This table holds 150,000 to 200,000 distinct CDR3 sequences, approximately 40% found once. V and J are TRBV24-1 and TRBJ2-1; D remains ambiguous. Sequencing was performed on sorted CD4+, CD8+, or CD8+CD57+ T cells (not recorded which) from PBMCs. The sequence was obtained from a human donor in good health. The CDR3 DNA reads TGTGCCACCAGTGATCCTATGACCCTCACCACCTACAATGAGCAGTTCTTC. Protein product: CATSDPMTLTTYNEQFF.